This T cell receptor (beta chain) was retrieved from a study of T cells in Graves' hyperthyroidism and ophthalmopathy. Amplification yielded TCR beta CDR3 regions, with RNA transcripts as the source. During a first-round RT-PCR of the TCR CDR3, the HTBI primer set was used. One entry per CDR3 protein results from TCRdb running MiXCR on the multiplex PCR reads. Here the sample spans around 660,000 distinct CDR3 sequences, less than 45% being singletons. V dropped 4 bases and J dropped 6; count of bases not matched to a gene: 5. The CDR3 loop spans 13 amino acids. Germline V CDR1 and CDR2: SEHNR, FQNEAQ (reference sequence).

V and J are TRBV7-9 and TRBJ1-1; 7 bases are shared with TRBD1. The TCR sequence derives from an adult man with Graves' disease, either hyperthyroidism or ophthalmopathy (not recorded which). Sequenced sample: peripheral blood or thyroid tissue (not recorded which). CDR3 DNA sequence: TGTGCCAGCAGCTCAGACAGGGATGCTGAAGCTTTCTTT. This encodes CASSSDRDAEAFF.